The 8 T cell receptor beta chains presented below share a single source sample, sequenced in a study of human T cells and chemical hapten exposure. The time point here: pre-sensitization, week 0. The treatment: therapeutic diphenylcyclopropenone sensitization with weekly scalp DPC. TCRdb passed the RACE reads through MiXCR, listing each CDR3 protein once. The sample includes 180,000 or so distinct CDR3 sequences, more than 25% of them seen just once. The specimen comprised whole blood, sampled in connection with sensitization to the hapten diphenylcyclopropenone (DPC). The receptors here all came from a woman in her thirties with alopecia areata. Some clones in this sample may be carry-over from other donors' samples.

This clonotype showed up just a few times. This chain connects TRBV12-3 or TRBV12-4 to TRBJ1-2; D remains unclear. CDR3 size: 13 residues. V shed 1 base and J shed 4 bases, with 7 bases lying between them. In nucleotides, the CDR3 is TGTGCCAGCAGTTTAGGTCAGGTCTATGGCTACACCTTC. Its translation is CASSLGQVYGYTF.

This clonotype was recorded a few times. The rearrangement uses TRBV5-1 and TRBJ2-1; TRBD1 matches at 10 bases. The ends lost 5 bases at V and 6 bases at J; junction bases unmatched: 14. The CDR3 is 17 amino acids. CDR1 and CDR2 from the germline V gene are SGHRS and YFSETQ. Here the CDR3 reads CASSSTGTGALVNEQFF. CDR3 in DNA: TGCGCCAGCAGTAGTACCGGGACAGGGGCCCTAGTCAATGAGCAGTTCTTC.

The rearrangement uses TRBV21-1 and TRBJ1-2; the table names TRBD1, a call not compared with the DNA. TRBV21-1 is deemed a pseudogene. This CDR3 spans 16 amino acids. CDR3 protein: CASSKGTEYPNYGYTF. CDR3 DNA: TGTGCCAGCAGCAAAGGGACAGAATATCCTAACTATGGCTACACCTTC.

This clonotype turned up a few times. The chain has TRBV6-2 or TRBV6-3 and TRBJ1-5, with TRBD1 identical over 7 bases. This CDR3 is built from 15 residues. The V gene end was trimmed by 7 bases and the J gene end by 5 bases; junction bases not matched to a gene: 11. The germline V gene encodes CDR1 MNHEY and CDR2 SVGEGT. The CDR3: CASNPRDSKDQPQHF. The CDR3 DNA reads TGTGCCAGCAACCCCCGGGACAGCAAAGATCAGCCCCAGCATTTT.

This clonotype has more than one count but fewer than ten. This sequence joins TRBV18 and TRBJ1-1, with D possibly being TRBD1 (5 bases). The V gene's germline CDR1 is KGHSH and CDR2 LQKENI. V dropped 3 bases and J dropped 8 bases, with 16 bases sitting between them. This CDR3 is 14 amino acids long. As DNA, the CDR3 is TGTGCCAGCTCACCCCCACGAACGGGGGAGGAAGCTTTCTTT. It is translated as CASSPPRTGEEAFF.

The chain employs TRBV15 and TRBJ1-6; D unresolved. Germline V lookup: CDR1 LNHNV, CDR2 YYDKDF (reference sequence). This CDR3 spans 15 amino acids. The germline V and J ends were trimmed by 0 bases and 7 bases, with 10 bases remaining between them. The DNA of the CDR3 is TGTGCCACCAGCAGAGATGGAGGAGGGAATTCACCCCTCCACTTT. This gives the protein CATSRDGGGNSPLHF. Variable domain in full (rest from reference TRBV15 and TRBJ1-6): DAMVIQNPRYQVTQFGKPVTLSCSQTLNHNVMYWYQQKSSQAPKLLFHYYDKDFNNEADTPDNFQSRRPNTSFCFLDIRSPGLGDTAMYLCATSRDGGGNSPLHFGNGTRLTVT.

This clonotype was detected only a few times. The chain recombines TRBV12-5 with TRBJ2-7; no definite D call. V dropped 2 bases and J dropped 4 bases, with 6 bases sitting between them. This CDR3 region has 12 residues. Germline CDR1 reads LGHNT; CDR2 reads FRNRAP. CDR3 sequence: CASGLIGYEQYF. CDR3 nucleotide sequence: TGTGCTAGTGGTTTGATCGGGTACGAGCAGTACTTC. Filled out from reference TRBV12-5 and TRBJ2-7, the complete variable domain reads DARVTQTPRHKVTEMGQEVTMRCQPILGHNTVFWYRQTMMQGLELLAYFRNRAPLDDSGMPKDRFSAEMPDATLATLKIQPSEPRDSAVYFCASGLIGYEQYFGPGTRLTVT.

V and J are TRBV6-2 or TRBV6-3 and TRBJ1-5; 7 bases agree with TRBD1. CDR1 MNHEY and CDR2 SVGEGT come from the germline V gene. The length of the CDR3 is 16 residues. Trimming at V came to 0 bases and at J to 8 bases, leaving 10 bases not matched to a gene. CDR3 in amino acids: CASSYSRQGEREPQHF. The CDR3 DNA follows: TGTGCCAGCAGTTACTCACGACAGGGAGAACGGGAGCCCCAGCATTTT.